The clone carrying this T cell receptor beta chain was seen repeatedly, ten times or more. Antigen specificity is unknown. The sample is drawn from a study of regulatory T cells in long-lasting Graves disease. V dropped 2 bases and J dropped 5; count of bases not matched to a gene: 9. Germline loops: CDR1 MNHEY, CDR2 SVGAGI. This CDR3 is 16 amino acids long. Investigators prepared the TCR beta libraries by applying iRepertoire HTBI primers and Arm-PCR of CDR3 regions. Via MiXCR, TCRdb re-called the multiplex PCR reads, giving one row per CDR3 protein. This table holds about 310,000 distinct CDR3 sequences, roughly a fifth found once. Time point noted: persistent/refractory GD, antithyroid drugs over 5 years with positive TRAb. Extracted RNA from PBMCs served as the source of the TCR library. Patients were enrolled at an endocrinology department in Xi'an, China. Points from the study as a whole: Persistent disease exhibited a predilection for TRBV28, TRBJ1-2 and TRBJ2-5. Accuracy could have been hurt by small sample size. TCR diversity was lower in persistent than newly diagnosed Graves' disease.

The receptor was isolated from a female donor with Graves disease. The chain has TRBV6-5 and TRBJ2-5; 9 nucleotides agree with TRBD2. The source material was peripheral blood mononuclear cells (PBMCs), sampled when the disease was refractory, from a patient treated with antithyroid drugs. CDR3 bases: TGTGCCAGCAGTTACGGGGTAGCGGGAGTCGGGGAGACCCAGTACTTC. Its protein product is CASSYGVAGVGETQYF.